These 28 T cell receptor beta chains were all obtained from the same sample, sequenced in a study of cytomegalovirus exposure and HLA in healthy donors. The PCR used 60 Vbeta and 13 Jbeta primers. The table came from immunoSEQ multiplex PCR; TCRdb's copy has only in-frame clones and leaves some out. The sample yields 130,000 or so clones, 61% seen once. Source material: PBMCs. These receptors were obtained from a male donor in good health and CMV-seronegative.

J is TRBJ1-1 and V is TRBV6-8, with TRBD1 matching over 8 bases. Germline assignment: CDR1 MNHGY and CDR2 SAAAGT. Trimming at V came to 6 bases and at J to 0 bases, leaving 6 bases not matched to a gene. The CDR3 consists of 15 residues. The CDR3 loop reads CASSSRDRLNTEAFF. The CDR3 DNA sequence: TGTGCCAGCAGCTCTCGGGACAGGTTGAACACTGAAGCTTTCTTT.

The chain couples TRBV7-8 to TRBJ1-1; no definite D call. CDR1 and CDR2 from the germline V gene are SGHVS and FQNEAQ. This CDR3 spans 20 amino acids. V lost 5 bases, J lost 2 bases, and 30 bases lay in between. CDR3 in amino acids: CASSPLRSPNPSILNTEAFF. CDR3 nucleotide sequence: TGTGCCAGCAGCCCCCTGCGATCTCCCAACCCCTCTATTTTAAACACTGAAGCTTTCTTT.

The chain is built from TRBV9 and TRBJ2-6, with TRBD1 as a possible D gene (6 bases). From germline, CDR1 is SGDLS and CDR2 YYNGEE. Trimming pared 3 bases from V and 1 base from J, leaving 8 bases between. The CDR3 has 15 amino acids. The CDR3 region has the DNA TGTGCCAGCAGCGGCCAGGGGTCTGGGGCCAACGTCCTGACTTTC. Translating gives CASSGQGSGANVLTF.

The V and J genes are TRBV7-2 and TRBJ2-7; 7 positions agree with TRBD1. The CDR3 totals 15 residues. With 4 bases clipped from V and 0 bases from J, the junction kept 6 bases outside the gene matches. Germline V gives CDR1 SGHTA, CDR2 FQGNSA. The CDR3 is CASSSGTAISYEQYF. CDR3 nucleotides: TGTGCCAGCAGCTCCGGGACAGCTATCTCCTACGAGCAGTACTTC.

The chain uses TRBV5-1 and TRBJ1-1; 8 bases are a match to TRBD1. Germline loops: CDR1 SGHRS, CDR2 YFSETQ. CDR3 size: 14 residues. Trimming at V came to 7 bases and at J to 1 base, leaving 6 bases not matched to a gene. The CDR3 protein is CASGFGTGNTEAFF. In DNA, the CDR3 is TGCGCCAGCGGGTTTGGGACAGGGAACACTGAAGCTTTCTTT. The whole variable domain, filled in from reference TRBV5-1 and TRBJ1-1, reads KAGVTQTPRYLIKTRGQQVTLSCSPISGHRSVSWYQQTPGQGLQFLFEYFSETQRNKGNFPGRFSGRQFSNSRSEMNVSTLELGDSALYLCASGFGTGNTEAFFGQGTRLTVV.

This chain connects TRBV7-6 to TRBJ2-1; tentative D call: TRBD2 (6 bases). Trimming pared 0 bases from V and 5 bases from J, leaving 8 bases between. The CDR3 contains 14 residues. The germline V gene has CDR1 SGHVS and CDR2 FNYEAQ. CDR3 DNA: TGTGCCAGCAGCTTAGCGGGGGGAAACAATGAGCAGTTCTTC. Protein: CASSLAGGNNEQFF.

This clone was detected only a few times. The J gene is TRBJ2-3, the V gene TRBV7-7, with D perhaps matching TRBD2 (6 bases). Trimming left V 5 bases short and J 5 bases short, with 14 bases between. Per the germline V gene, CDR1 is SSHAT and CDR2 is FNYEAQ (reference sequence). The CDR3 totals 14 residues. The CDR3 sequence is CASSQGLDGDTQYF. CDR3 bases: TGTGCCAGCAGCCAGGGACTGGACGGAGATACGCAGTATTTT.

The chain recombines TRBV29-1 with TRBJ2-5; D unresolved. The DNA end lines up better with TRBJ2-7; the J call may be wrong. CDR1 is SQVTM and CDR2 is ANQGSEA in the germline V gene. This CDR3 spans 16 amino acids. In DNA form, the CDR3 reads TGCAGCGTTGAGGTCACCCACAGTCCCCTCTCCTACGAGCAGTACTTC. Protein sequence: CSVEVTHSPLSYEQYF.

Comments on this clone: The junction shows a germline mismatch at one end, possibly a read error. The J gene is TRBJ2-5, the V gene TRBV15; D possibly corresponds to TRBD2 (5 bases). Germline CDR1 LNHNV, CDR2 YYDKDF (reference sequence). There are 15 residues in the CDR3. CDR3 in amino acids: CSTSSLLAFYETQYF. In DNA form, the CDR3 reads TGTTCCACCAGCAGTCTCCTAGCTTTCTACGAGACCCAGTACTTC.

This chain joins TRBV18 and TRBJ1-1; perhaps TRBD1 as D (5 bases). The V end was cut by 5 bases, the J end by 1 base, with 14 bases between. This CDR3 has 15 amino acids. Germline CDR1 reads KGHSH; CDR2 reads LQKENI. The CDR3 reads CASSFYFGANTEAFF. The DNA for the CDR3 is TGTGCCAGCTCATTCTACTTTGGGGCGAACACTGAAGCTTTCTTT.

Here the CDR3 reads CAISETSQGRDTEAFF. CDR3 sequence (DNA): TGTGCCATCAGTGAGACCTCACAGGGCCGGGACACTGAAGCTTTCTTT. The V call is TRBV10-3, the J call TRBJ1-1; D perhaps matches TRBD1 (6 bases). This CDR3 is built from 16 residues. Germline CDR1 ENHRY, CDR2 SYGVKD. V lost 2 bases and J lost 3, with 16 bases in between.

This clone was seen more than once but under ten times. The rearrangement joins TRBV6-5 to TRBJ1-1; D unclear. V lost 10 bases, J lost 3 bases, and 18 bases lay in between. Germline V CDR1 and CDR2: MNHEY, SVGAGI. The CDR3 length is 14 residues. The CDR3 DNA reads TGTGCCACCACTAGGATGGTCCGGGACACTGAAGCTTTCTTT. This sequence encodes CATTRMVRDTEAFF.

This clone was seen a handful of times. The rearrangement uses TRBV6-6 and TRBJ2-2, with D possibly being TRBD2 (5 bases). This CDR3 comprises 14 residues. The V end lost 7 bases, the J end lost 3 bases, and 12 bases lay between the germline ends. Germline CDR1 MNHNY, CDR2 SVGAGI (reference sequence). Here the CDR3 DNA reads TGTGCCAGCACCCTATACGGGGACACCGGGGAGCTGTTTTTT. It is translated as CASTLYGDTGELFF.

The J gene is TRBJ1-2, the V gene TRBV7-6, with a tentative D call TRBD1 (6 bases). V was cut by 1 base and J by 4 bases, with 10 bases left in between. This CDR3 spans 14 amino acids. Germline V gives CDR1 SGHVS, CDR2 FNYEAQ. The CDR3 DNA sequence: TGTGCCAGCAGCTTAGATGGGGGCACCTATGGCTACACCTTC. This codes for CASSLDGGTYGYTF.

As to this clone: A read error may account for a junction end that differs from germline. V is TRBV7-9 and J is TRBJ2-1, with D perhaps matching TRBD1 (5 bases). Germline V gene sequence: CDR1 SEHNR, CDR2 FQNEAQ (reference sequence). This CDR3 contains 13 residues. The CDR3 nucleotides are TGTTCCAGCATTACCTCAGGGAACAATGAGCAGTTCTTC. This translates into CSSITSGNNEQFF.

The genes are TRBV9 and TRBJ1-2, with 8 nucleotides matching TRBD1. V was pared by 0 bases and J by 6 bases, with 4 bases of the junction left unmatched. Germline V gene data show CDR1 as SGDLS and CDR2 as YYNGEE. CDR3 length equals 14 residues. The chain's CDR3 is CASSVGPGGDGYTF. The CDR3 DNA reads TGTGCCAGCAGCGTAGGCCCAGGGGGCGATGGCTACACCTTC.

J is TRBJ1-4 and V is TRBV6-5, with 10 nucleotides matching TRBD1. The CDR3 has 15 amino acids. V was clipped by 2 bases and J by 8 bases; unmatched bases: 5. Germline V CDR1 and CDR2: MNHEY, SVGAGI. The CDR3 region has the DNA TGTGCCAGCAGTTACGAGGGACAGGGGTGGGAAAAACTGTTTTTT. Amino acids: CASSYEGQGWEKLFF.

There are a few counts of this clone. The chain is built from TRBV5-4 and TRBJ2-5; D might be TRBD2 (6 bases). CDR1 and CDR2 from the germline V gene are SGHNT and YYREEE (reference sequence). V lost 3 bases and J 3 bases, leaving 18 bases between the germline ends. CDR3 length: 16 amino acids. The CDR3, as DNA: TGTGCCAGCAGCTCCGGACTACAGCGAAATAAAGAGACCCAGTACTTC. Its protein is CASSSGLQRNKETQYF.

This clone was seen a few times. The chain recombines TRBV6-5 with TRBJ1-1; 8 bases align to TRBD1. The CDR3 is made up of 13 amino acids. Germline V gene lookup returns CDR1 MNHEY and CDR2 SVGAGI. Trimming removed 3 bases from V and 7 bases from J; junction bases left unmatched: 4. Here the CDR3 DNA reads TGTGCCAGCAGTTATGGGACAGGTTGTGAAGCTTTCTTT. Translation gives CASSYGTGCEAFF.

The chain couples TRBV7-5 to TRBJ2-7; TRBD2 is the table's D call and was not checked against the DNA. TRBV7-5 is a documented pseudogene. CDR3 length: 14 residues. The CDR3 sequence is CVRSLGWGGYEQYF. CDR3 DNA sequence: TGTGTCAGAAGCTTAGGATGGGGGGGGTACGAGCAGTACTTC.

This chain uses TRBV6-5 with TRBJ1-4; D not certain. The CDR3 extends over 12 amino acids. Germline-derived CDR1 and CDR2 are MNHEY and SVGAGI. Trimming shortened V by 6 bases and J by 6 bases, and 8 bases separated the two germline ends. In nucleotides, the CDR3 is TGTGCCAGCAGCCGCGGGGATGAAAAACTGTTTTTT. Protein: CASSRGDEKLFF.

The J gene is TRBJ1-2, the V gene TRBV4-2, with D possibly matching TRBD1 (5 bases). The germline V gene encodes CDR1 LGHNA and CDR2 YNFKEQ. Trimming took off 0 bases at V and 10 bases at J, with 27 bases between the two ends. The CDR3 covers 18 residues. The CDR3 is CASSQDPAGSTHSPIYTF. The CDR3 DNA is TGTGCCAGCAGCCAAGATCCTGCAGGGTCGACCCATTCCCCAATCTACACCTTC.

This clone was recorded a few times. The genes are TRBV5-6 and TRBJ1-1; 9 nucleotides align to TRBD1. The CDR3 sequence is 16 residues long. The V gene end was trimmed by 1 base and the J gene end by 2 bases; junction bases not matched to a gene: 6. Germline loops: CDR1 SGHDT, CDR2 YYEEEE. DNA of the CDR3: TGTGCCAGCAGCTTGAGGACAGGGGTCCCCAACACTGAAGCTTTCTTT. Translation gives CASSLRTGVPNTEAFF.

This chain uses TRBV27 with TRBJ1-6; 10 bases fit TRBD1. V lost 6 bases and J lost 7; bases outside the gene matches: 9. Per germline, CDR1 MNHEY and CDR2 SMNVEV (reference sequence). This CDR3 spans 16 amino acids. The CDR3 bases are TGTGCCAGCAGCCCGAACCAGGACAGGGGGAATTCACCCCTCCACTTT. The encoded protein is CASSPNQDRGNSPLHF.

The chain is built from TRBV7-9 and TRBJ2-5; 7 bases match TRBD2. Trimming removed 3 bases from V and 2 bases from J; junction bases left unmatched: 0. Germline lookup yields CDR1 SEHNR and CDR2 FQNEAQ (reference sequence). The length of the CDR3 is 13 residues. The CDR3 loop is CASSLRGQETQYF. The CDR3 nucleotides are TGTGCCAGCAGCTTGCGGGGGCAAGAGACCCAGTACTTC.

The chain has TRBV9 and TRBJ1-6, with D unresolved. Germline V gene sequence: CDR1 SGDLS, CDR2 YYNGEE. The CDR3 contains 13 residues. The ends were cut back, 3 bases at V and 9 bases at J, with 10 bases in the middle. The CDR3 region has the DNA TGTGCCAGCAGCGCCGATCCAGGTTCACCCCTCCACTTT. Its translation is CASSADPGSPLHF.

V gene TRBV7-6 combines with J gene TRBJ2-5, with no clear D. V lost 4 bases and J 4 bases, leaving 13 bases between the germline ends. The CDR3 runs to 14 residues. Germline CDR1 SGHVS, CDR2 FNYEAQ. CDR3 sequence (DNA): TGTGCCAGCAGCTCCCTTTTTAGTTCAGAGACCCAGTACTTC. It translates to CASSSLFSSETQYF.

The chain combines TRBV7-2 with TRBJ2-7; TRBD2 might be the D (6 bases). Germline CDR1 is SGHTA and CDR2 is FQGNSA. This CDR3 contains 15 residues. The ends were cut back, 2 bases at V and 5 bases at J, with 16 bases in the middle. The CDR3 protein is CASSLTRDWPDEQYF. The CDR3 DNA sequence: TGTGCCAGCAGCTTAACACGGGACTGGCCTGACGAGCAGTACTTC.